Each of the 20 T cell receptor beta chains below was sequenced from the same sample in a study of blood T cell repertoires in COVID-19. Assay: immunoSEQ multiplex PCR; the TCRdb copy retains only in-frame clones and omits some. The profile shows under 300,000 clones, around nine tenths of them singletons. Sample: PBMCs or T cells enriched from blood (not recorded which). These receptors originate from a woman aged 18-29 years who had recovered from COVID-19.

The chain couples TRBV24-1 to TRBJ1-4; D gene ambiguous. The ends were cut back, 8 bases at V and 4 bases at J, with 19 bases in the middle. The CDR3 has 16 amino acids. CDR1 and CDR2 (germline): KGHDR, SFDVKD. The CDR3 protein is CATMQQNATLNEKLFF. The DNA for the CDR3 is TGTGCCACCATGCAACAGAATGCTACCCTTAATGAAAAACTGTTTTTT.

The chain recombines TRBV27 with TRBJ1-2; D ambiguous. Looked up from germline, CDR1 is MNHEY and CDR2 is SMNVEV (reference sequence). Trimming left V 10 bases short and J 7 bases short, with 19 bases between. This CDR3 is built from 13 residues. CDR3 sequence reads: CATQPLGLPGYTF. In DNA form, the CDR3 reads TGTGCCACCCAACCCCTTGGGCTTCCTGGCTACACCTTC.

The J gene is TRBJ2-1, the V gene TRBV9; tentatively, D is TRBD1 (6 bases). The CDR3 has 15 amino acids. Germline V gene lookup returns CDR1 SGDLS and CDR2 YYNGEE. The V and J ends lost 0 bases and 5 bases respectively, with 12 bases between them. In DNA, the CDR3 is TGTGCCAGCAGCGTAGGGACAGTAGGGAACAATGAGCAGTTCTTC. This translates into CASSVGTVGNNEQFF. Full variable domain (missing parts from reference TRBV9 and TRBJ2-1): DSGVTQTPKHLITATGQRVTLRCSPRSGDLSVYWYQQSLDQGLQFLIQYYNGEERAKGNILERFSAQQFPDLHSELNLSSLELGDSALYFCASSVGTVGNNEQFFGPGTRLTVL.

The chain recombines TRBV2 with TRBJ2-1; TRBD2 matches at 11 bases. The germline gives CDR1 SNHLY, CDR2 FYNNEI. The CDR3 is 15 amino acids. Trimming cost V 5 bases and J 8 bases; bases outside gene matches: 8. Here the CDR3 reads CASSLLAGGMDEQFF. The DNA for the CDR3 is TGTGCCAGCAGTCTCCTAGCGGGGGGCATGGATGAGCAGTTCTTC.

V usage is TRBV9 and J usage is TRBJ2-1; TRBD2 matches 7 bases. CDR3 length: 15 residues. V lost 3 bases, J lost 2 bases, and 5 bases stayed unmatched. Germline CDR1 and CDR2: SGDLS and YYNGEE. In DNA form, the CDR3 reads TGTGCCAGCAGCGCCAGCGGGATACCCTACAATGAGCAGTTCTTC. This encodes CASSASGIPYNEQFF.

The gene calls are TRBV5-1 and TRBJ2-7, with 7 bases aligning to TRBD1. The CDR3 sequence is 13 residues long. Germline-derived CDR1 and CDR2 are SGHRS and YFSETQ. V lost 4 bases to trimming and J lost 5 bases; unmatched junction nucleotides: 6. The CDR3 spells CASSTHRGDEQYF. CDR3 bases: TGCGCCAGCAGCACCCACAGGGGAGACGAGCAGTACTTC.

The rearrangement joins TRBV2 to TRBJ2-5, with unresolved D. Trimming pared 1 base from V and 7 bases from J, leaving 13 bases between. Germline V gene sequence: CDR1 SNHLY, CDR2 FYNNEI. The CDR3 sequence is 14 residues long. The CDR3 spells CASSEGGQVGTQYF. Written as DNA, the CDR3 is TGTGCCAGCAGTGAAGGTGGGCAGGTTGGGACCCAGTACTTC.

The chain recombines TRBV7-2 with TRBJ2-7; TRBD2 matches at 9 bases. Per germline, CDR1 SGHTA and CDR2 FQGNSA. V dropped 5 bases and J dropped 4; count of bases not matched to a gene: 6. The CDR3 is 14 amino acids. As DNA, the CDR3 is TGTGCCAGCAGCCTACCGGGACTAGCTTACGAGCAGTACTTC. It codes for CASSLPGLAYEQYF.

This clone was seen just once. The chain has TRBV7-9 and TRBJ2-3; D possibly corresponds to TRBD1 (5 bases). CDR3 size: 16 residues. V gave up 3 bases and J gave up 2 bases, with 15 bases separating them. Per germline, CDR1 SEHNR and CDR2 FQNEAQ (reference sequence). This CDR3 reads CASSFLRQLNTDTQYF. DNA for the CDR3: TGTGCCAGCAGCTTTTTAAGACAGCTTAACACAGATACGCAGTATTTT.

The chain has TRBV29-1 and TRBJ1-6; D is possibly TRBD1 (5 bases). The V gene's germline CDR1 is SQVTM and CDR2 ANQGSEA. With 5 bases removed from V and 6 bases from J, the gap between germline ends came to 14 bases. The CDR3 extends over 14 amino acids. In nucleotides, the CDR3 is TGCAGCGTTCGACCGACAGCCGCTAATTCACCCCTCCACTTT. Protein sequence: CSVRPTAANSPLHF.

V is TRBV5-1 and J is TRBJ2-2; D perhaps matches TRBD1 (6 bases). The CDR3 has 14 residues. CDR1 SGHRS and CDR2 YFSETQ come from the germline V gene. Trimming took off 4 bases at V and 8 bases at J, with 15 bases between the two ends. This CDR3 reads CASSAGTSLGELFF. The CDR3 nucleotides are TGCGCCAGCAGCGCCGGGACATCGTTAGGGGAGCTGTTTTTT.

The chain carries TRBV2 and TRBJ1-1; the D is unclear. V lost 6 bases and J lost 6, with 11 bases in between. This CDR3 region has 12 residues. Germline assignment: CDR1 SNHLY and CDR2 FYNNEI. The CDR3 is CASSGRGAEAFF. The CDR3 DNA reads TGTGCCAGCAGCGGGAGAGGCGCTGAAGCTTTCTTT.

This clone occurred a few times. The rearrangement uses TRBV10-3 and TRBJ1-2, with 7 bases that match TRBD1. This CDR3 region has 14 residues. Germline loops: CDR1 ENHRY, CDR2 SYGVKD. V trimming: 6 bases; J trimming: 5 bases; junction bases outside the gene matches: 9. The CDR3 region is CAISEDQGVYGYTF. CDR3 bases: TGTGCCATCAGCGAAGACCAGGGGGTGTATGGCTACACCTTC.

The chain employs TRBV9 and TRBJ1-1; TRBD1 might be the D (5 bases). Germline V gene sequence: CDR1 SGDLS, CDR2 YYNGEE. CDR3 length: 14 residues. The germline V and J ends were trimmed by 3 bases and 5 bases, with 14 bases remaining between them. CDR3 in DNA: TGTGCCAGCAGCGGCGGGGGAATAGGGACTGAAGCTTTCTTT. Its translation: CASSGGGIGTEAFF. The full variable domain, in which reference TRBV9 and TRBJ1-1 provide the parts outside the CDR3, is DSGVTQTPKHLITATGQRVTLRCSPRSGDLSVYWYQQSLDQGLQFLIQYYNGEERAKGNILERFSAQQFPDLHSELNLSSLELGDSALYFCASSGGGIGTEAFFGQGTRLTVV.

V gene TRBV6-2 or TRBV6-3 combines with J gene TRBJ1-2; TRBD1 agrees at 11 bases. Trimming took 6 bases from V and 7 from J; bases not matched to a gene: 16. The CDR3 consists of 17 residues. Looked up from germline, CDR1 is MNHEY and CDR2 is SVGEGT. The CDR3 loop is CASSLERSGQGAGGYTF. In nucleotides, the CDR3 is TGTGCCAGCAGCCTCGAACGCAGTGGACAGGGGGCCGGTGGCTACACCTTC.

The chain combines TRBV6-5 with TRBJ2-5, with D perhaps TRBD1 (6 bases). From germline, CDR1 is MNHEY and CDR2 SVGAGI. V dropped 0 bases and J dropped 3 bases, with 11 bases sitting between them. The CDR3 consists of 15 residues. The CDR3 nucleotides read TGTGCCAGCAGTTACTCCACAGGGCGGGAAGAGACCCAGTACTTC. Its translation is CASSYSTGREETQYF.

The genes are TRBV27 and TRBJ2-3; 7 positions agree with TRBD1. J lost 3 bases, V lost 3 bases, and 3 bases had no gene match. Germline CDR1 is MNHEY and CDR2 is SMNVEV (reference sequence). The CDR3 extends over 14 amino acids. The CDR3 coding sequence is TGTGCCAGCAGTTTCGGACAGGTTACAGATACGCAGTATTTT. Its protein is CASSFGQVTDTQYF.

V and J are TRBV9 and TRBJ2-6; 8 positions match TRBD1. Germline V CDR1 and CDR2: SGDLS, YYNGEE. The CDR3 has 18 residues. Germline trimming cut 1 base from V and 0 bases from J; bases unmatched to any gene: 6. CDR3 nucleotide sequence: TGTGCCAGCAGCGTATTCCCAGGGGGCCTCTCTGGGGCCAACGTCCTGACTTTC. Its protein is CASSVFPGGLSGANVLTF.

With respect to this clone: One end of the junction does not line up with germline, which may come from a read error. This chain uses TRBV7-7 with TRBJ1-1; the match to TRBD1 covers 9 bases. This CDR3 comprises 14 residues. Looked up from germline, CDR1 is SSHAT and CDR2 is FNYEAQ (reference sequence). DNA for the CDR3: TGTGCTAGCAGCCGAACAGGGGGCTACACTGAAGCTTTCTTT. The encoded protein is CASSRTGGYTEAFF.

The CDR3 here is CAISEGDFTYEQYF. The CDR3, as DNA: TGTGCCATCAGTGAAGGTGACTTTACCTACGAGCAGTACTTC. The chain has TRBV10-3 and TRBJ2-7; D ambiguous. CDR1 is ENHRY and CDR2 is SYGVKD in the germline V gene. V was pared by 3 bases and J by 2 bases, with 11 bases between. The CDR3 runs to 14 residues.